A selection of T cell receptor beta chains follows, all from one sample in a study of radiation and T cells in renal cell carcinoma. The repertoire was sequenced with immunoSEQ multiplex PCR; TCRdb's copy has only in-frame clones and lacks some. Here the sample spans approximately 83,000 clones, around 81% being singletons. The material sequenced was blood, taken from a patient whose treatment included radiotherapy and nephrectomy. The receptors here all came from a man aged 45 to 65 with renal cell carcinoma. Each CDR3 is given with its conserved first and last residue. Each record gives: V gene, J gene, D gene, clone size, CDR3 DNA, CDR3 protein. D genes are given only for firm matches. Only part of the rows carry a size: once, few, many, or a class if the clone is expanded.

V gene: TRBV5-1
J gene: TRBJ1-3
D gene: NA
clone size: NA
CDR3 DNA: TGCGCCAGCAGCTTGGGAGGGGTGTCTGGAAACACCATATATTTT
CDR3 protein: CASSLGGVSGNTIYF

V gene: TRBV27
J gene: TRBJ2-2
D gene: NA
clone size: NA
CDR3 DNA: TGTGCCAGCAGTTTATCATCAGGGTCCTACACCGGGGAGCTGTTTTTT
CDR3 protein: CASSLSSGSYTGELFF

V gene: TRBV9
J gene: TRBJ2-6
D gene: NA
clone size: NA
CDR3 DNA: TGTGCCAGCGATGCCTTCGGGGCCCCTGGGGCCAACGTCCTGACTTTC
CDR3 protein: CASDAFGAPGANVLTF

V gene: TRBV5-1
J gene: TRBJ2-3
D gene: NA
clone size: NA
CDR3 DNA: TGCGCCAGCAGCTTGGAGTCGCTATTCACAGATACGCAGTATTTT
CDR3 protein: CASSLESLFTDTQYF

V gene: TRBV5-1
J gene: TRBJ2-7
D gene: TRBD1
clone size: NA
CDR3 DNA: TGCGCCAGCAGCTCGGGGACAGGGGGGCAGTACTTC
CDR3 protein: CASSSGTGGQYF

V gene: TRBV27
J gene: TRBJ2-1
D gene: NA
clone size: NA
CDR3 DNA: TGTGCCAGCAGTTTATACAAACGCTCCTACAATGAGCAGTTCTTC
CDR3 protein: CASSLYKRSYNEQFF

V gene: TRBV2
J gene: TRBJ2-5
D gene: NA
clone size: NA
CDR3 DNA: TGTGCCAGCAGGGCCCTCATGGGGGCCGAAGAGACCCAGTACTTC
CDR3 protein: CASRALMGAEETQYF

V gene: TRBV18
J gene: TRBJ2-7
D gene: NA
clone size: NA
CDR3 DNA: TGTGCCAGCTCACCGGGACCGTCATACGAGCAGTACTTC
CDR3 protein: CASSPGPSYEQYF

V gene: TRBV5-4
J gene: TRBJ1-1
D gene: TRBD1
clone size: NA
CDR3 DNA: TGTGCCAGCAGCGCCCGGGACAGGGGGCCTGAAGCTTTCTTT
CDR3 protein: CASSARDRGPEAFF

V gene: TRBV11-1
J gene: TRBJ2-7
D gene: NA
clone size: NA
CDR3 DNA: TGTGCCAGCAGCTTTAACGCCGCCTACGAGCAGTACTTC
CDR3 protein: CASSFNAAYEQYF

V gene: TRBV18
J gene: TRBJ1-1
D gene: NA
clone size: few
CDR3 DNA: TGTGCCAGCTCACAAGCGACGGGGAACACTGAAGCTTTCTTT
CDR3 protein: CASSQATGNTEAFF

V gene: TRBV10-3
J gene: TRBJ1-1
D gene: NA
clone size: few
CDR3 DNA: TGTGCCATCAACGGGGGGCGGGACACTGAAGCTTTCTTT
CDR3 protein: CAINGGRDTEAFF

V gene: TRBV4-1
J gene: TRBJ2-3
D gene: TRBD2
clone size: few
CDR3 DNA: TGCGCCAGCAGCCGGGCCCCGGGACTAGCGGACCCCCGTTGGGATACGCAGTATTTT
CDR3 protein: CASSRAPGLADPRWDTQYF

V gene: TRBV18
J gene: TRBJ2-7
D gene: TRBD1
clone size: NA
CDR3 DNA: TGTGCCAGCTCACAGGGACAGTCCCGAGGCCCTTACGAGCAGTACTTC
CDR3 protein: CASSQGQSRGPYEQYF

V gene: TRBV5-1
J gene: TRBJ2-4
D gene: NA
clone size: NA
CDR3 DNA: TGCGCCAGCAGCTTGTGGGAGGCGAACATTCAGTACTTC
CDR3 protein: CASSLWEANIQYF

V gene: TRBV19
J gene: TRBJ2-5
D gene: TRBD1
clone size: NA
CDR3 DNA: TGTGCCAGTAGTATATTTGGGACAGGGGAGGTACAAGAGACCCAGTACTTC
CDR3 protein: CASSIFGTGEVQETQYF